This is a list of T cell receptor beta chains from one sample in a study of T cell repertoires in cytomegalovirus infection. TCRdb reprocessed the reads with MiXCR, giving one entry per CDR3 protein. The sample yields 310,000 or so distinct CDR3 sequences, 17% seen once. Sample: PBMCs. The receptors here all came from a human donor in good health (CMV status not recorded). Some clones in this sample may be carry-over from other donors' samples. CDR3s include the opening cysteine and the closing phenylalanine or tryptophan. Fields, in order: V gene, J gene, D gene, clone size, CDR3 DNA, CDR3 protein. D genes are given only for firm matches. The listing skips clone size in some rows; elsewhere it reads once, few, many or a size class.

TRBV7-4	TRBJ2-1	NA	NA	TGTGCCACGATTAGAAGGGCTTCCTCCTACAATGAGCAGTTCTTC	CATIRRASSYNEQFF
TRBV6-6	TRBJ1-6	TRBD1	NA	TGTGCCAGCAGCACGGGACAGGGGAATTCACCCCTCCACTTT	CASSTGQGNSPLHF
TRBV20-1	TRBJ1-2	TRBD1	NA	TGCAGTGCTAGACAGGGGGGGATGTATGGCTACACCTTC	CSARQGGMYGYTF
TRBV29-1	TRBJ2-5	NA	NA	TGCAGCGCGCAGGCCCTGCAGGGAAAGACCCAGTACTTC	CSAQALQGKTQYF
TRBV2	TRBJ1-5	NA	NA	TGTGCCAGCAGGGCCCGGGACCCCTTTCAGCCCCAGCATTTT	CASRARDPFQPQHF
TRBV2	TRBJ1-6	TRBD1	few	TGTGCCAGCAGCGTAACCGGGACAGGCAATTCACCCCTCCACTTT	CASSVTGTGNSPLHF
TRBV6-6	TRBJ2-7	NA	many	TGTGCCAGCAGTTATTTAGGGCAGGACTACGAGCAGTACTTC	CASSYLGQDYEQYF
TRBV7-2	TRBJ1-6	NA	NA	TGTGCCAGCAGCTTTCCGCTCCACTCCCGGAGACAAAATTCACCCCTCCACTTT	CASSFPLHSRRQNSPLHF
TRBV2	TRBJ1-1	TRBD1	many	TGTGCCAGCAGTGGCCAACAGGGGGTGGAGACTGAAGCTTTCTTT	CASSGQQGVETEAFF
TRBV6-2/TRBV6-3	TRBJ2-5	TRBD2	NA	TGTGCCAGCAGTTACTCGACTAGCACTCAAGAGACCCAGTACTTC	CASSYSTSTQETQYF
TRBV29-1	TRBJ2-7	TRBD1	NA	TGCAGCGTTGCTAAACTCCGGGACAGTGGCCTTTACGAGCAGTACTTC	CSVAKLRDSGLYEQYF
TRBV7-8	TRBJ2-7	TRBD2	many	TGTGCCAGCGGGTACGGGACTAGCCTAACCGAGCAGTACTTC	CASGYGTSLTEQYF
TRBV12-3/TRBV12-4	TRBJ1-5	NA	NA	TGTGCCAGCACCCCGGACGGAGGGGGTCAGCCCCAGCATTTT	CASTPDGGGQPQHF
TRBV20-1	TRBJ1-2	TRBD1	few	TGCAGTGCTGCACCCGGGACAGGGATTGCAAACTATGGCTACACCTTC	CSAAPGTGIANYGYTF
TRBV11-2	TRBJ1-2	NA	many	TGTGCCAGCAGCGAACAGACAGCGAGCTCCGCCAGCTACACCTTC	CASSEQTASSASYTF
TRBV7-9	TRBJ1-1	NA	few	TGTGCCGGCGGTCAGGGCAGATATACTGAAGCTTTCTTT	CAGGQGRYTEAFF
TRBV5-1	TRBJ1-4	NA	NA	TGCGCCAGCAAGATGGGGGGGACTGAAAAACTGTTTTTT	CASKMGGTEKLFF
TRBV10-3	TRBJ1-4	NA	many	TGTGCCATCAGTGAGTCCACAGGGAGTAATGAAAAACTGTTTTTT	CAISESTGSNEKLFF
TRBV20-1	TRBJ2-5	NA	NA	TGCAGTGCTAGAGGGGGGGTCCAAGAGACCCAGTACTTC	CSARGGVQETQYF
TRBV25-1	TRBJ2-1	NA	few	TGTGCCAGCAGTGAATACAGAAACAATGAGCAGTTCTTC	CASSEYRNNEQFF
TRBV6-2/TRBV6-3	TRBJ2-1	TRBD2	many	TGTGCCAGCAGTTACTCGACGGGACTAAGCTCCTACAATGAGCAGTTCTTC	CASSYSTGLSSYNEQFF
TRBV28	TRBJ1-5	NA	few	TGTGCCAGCAGTTTTGGCGTGAATAGCAATCAGCCCCAGCATTTT	CASSFGVNSNQPQHF